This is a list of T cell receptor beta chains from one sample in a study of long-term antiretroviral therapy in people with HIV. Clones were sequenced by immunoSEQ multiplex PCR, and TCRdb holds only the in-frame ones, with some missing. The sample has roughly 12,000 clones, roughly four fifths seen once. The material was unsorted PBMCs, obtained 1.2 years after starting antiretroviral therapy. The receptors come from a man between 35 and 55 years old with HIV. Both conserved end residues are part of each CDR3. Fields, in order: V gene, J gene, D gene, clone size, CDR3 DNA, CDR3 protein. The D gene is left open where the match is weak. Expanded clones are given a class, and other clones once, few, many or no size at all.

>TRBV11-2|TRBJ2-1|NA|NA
TGTGCCAGCAGCTTAGGGAACAATGAGCAGTTCTTC
CASSLGNNEQFF
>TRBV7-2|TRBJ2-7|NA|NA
TGTGCCAGCAGACCGGGCCTCCTTGGAGTCTACGAGCAGTACTTC
CASRPGLLGVYEQYF
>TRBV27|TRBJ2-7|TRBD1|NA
TGTGCCAGCAGTTTGACAGGGGGCGTCGAGCAGTACTTC
CASSLTGGVEQYF
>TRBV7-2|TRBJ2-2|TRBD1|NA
TGTGCCAGCAGCTTACTCGGACAGGCAAACACCGGGGAGCTGTTTTTT
CASSLLGQANTGELFF
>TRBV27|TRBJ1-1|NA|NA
TGTGCCAGCAGCGCGCCTAATTCCGTGAACACTGAAGCTTTCTTT
CASSAPNSVNTEAFF
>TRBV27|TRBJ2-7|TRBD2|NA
TGTGCCAGCAGTCTACTAGCGGCCGCCTACGAGCAGTACTTC
CASSLLAAAYEQYF
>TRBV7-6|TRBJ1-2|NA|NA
TGTGCCAGCAGCACCCCAGGGTTTGGCTACACCTTC
CASSTPGFGYTF
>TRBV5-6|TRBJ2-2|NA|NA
TGTGCCAGCAGCTGGGTGTCAGGGCCCAACACCGGGGAGCTGTTTTTT
CASSWVSGPNTGELFF
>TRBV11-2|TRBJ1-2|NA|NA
TGTGCCAGCAGCTTAACAGGAGCTTATGGCTACACCTTC
CASSLTGAYGYTF
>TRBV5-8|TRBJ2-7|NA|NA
TGTGCCAGCAGCTTGCAGTTGGGGGATCCCACCTACGAGCAGTACTTC
CASSLQLGDPTYEQYF
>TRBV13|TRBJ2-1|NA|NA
TGTGCCAGCAGCCCCGGGGAGGGGGCGCCTAATGAGCAGTTCTTC
CASSPGEGAPNEQFF
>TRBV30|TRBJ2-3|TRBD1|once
TGTGCCTGGAGTGCGACAGGGGTTGCAGATACGCAGTATTTT
CAWSATGVADTQYF
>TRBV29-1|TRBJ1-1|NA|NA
TGCAGCGTTTCTAGCAAAAACTCTGAAGCTTTCTTT
CSVSSKNSEAFF
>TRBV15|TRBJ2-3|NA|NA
TGTGCCACCAGCATAGAACGGTTCAGCACAGATACGCAGTATTTT
CATSIERFSTDTQYF
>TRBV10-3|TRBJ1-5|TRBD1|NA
TGTGCCATCAGTGAGGGAGGGGGCTATAGCAATCAGCCCCAGCATTTT
CAISEGGGYSNQPQHF
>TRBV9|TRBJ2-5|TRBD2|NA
TGTGCCAGCAGCGTAGGACTAGCGGGGAGCCAAGAGACCCAGTACTTC
CASSVGLAGSQETQYF
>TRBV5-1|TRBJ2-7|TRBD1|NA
TGCGCCAGCAGCCCGCACCGGGACAGGGGCTCCTACGAGCAGTACTTC
CASSPHRDRGSYEQYF
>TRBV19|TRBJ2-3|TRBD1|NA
TGTGCCAGTAGGGACAGGGCCACAGATACGCAGTATTTT
CASRDRATDTQYF
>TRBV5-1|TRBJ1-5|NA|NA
TGCGCCAGCAGCAGTAATCAGCCCCAGCATTTT
CASSSNQPQHF
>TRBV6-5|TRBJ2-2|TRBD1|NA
TGTGCCAGCAGCTCAGGACAGGGAAACACCGGGGAGCTGTTTTTT
CASSSGQGNTGELFF
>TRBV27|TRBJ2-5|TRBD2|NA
TGTGCCAGCAGTTCCGCGGGGGGGCAACAAGAGACCCAGTACTTC
CASSSAGGQQETQYF
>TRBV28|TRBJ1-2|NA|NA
TGTGCCAGCAGTCACCGGGACGCTCCCTATGGCTACACCTTC
CASSHRDAPYGYTF
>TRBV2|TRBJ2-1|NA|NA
TGTGCCAGCAGCTCATTACAGGGTCTCGGACACAATGAGCAGTTCTTC
CASSSLQGLGHNEQFF
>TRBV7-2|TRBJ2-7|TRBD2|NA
TGTGCCAGCAGCCCTTTGTGGATCGGGGGGTCCTACGAGCAGTACTTC
CASSPLWIGGSYEQYF
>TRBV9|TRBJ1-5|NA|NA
TGTGCCAGCAGCGTAGGGGGGGCAGGGCAGCCCCAGCATTTT
CASSVGGAGQPQHF
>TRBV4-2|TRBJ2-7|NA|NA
TGTGCCAGCAGCCAAGACTTGAGCTCCTACGAGCAGTACTTC
CASSQDLSSYEQYF
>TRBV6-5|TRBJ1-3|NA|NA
TGTGCCAGCAGTTACTACAGTGGCTCTGGAAACACCATATATTTT
CASSYYSGSGNTIYF
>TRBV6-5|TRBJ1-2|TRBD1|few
TGTGCCAGCAGTTACGGCACAGGGGGGAACTATGGCTACACCTTC
CASSYGTGGNYGYTF
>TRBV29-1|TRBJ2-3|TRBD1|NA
TGCAGCCTTCAACGGGGAAGGGACAGGGGGACAGATACGCAGTATTTT
CSLQRGRDRGTDTQYF
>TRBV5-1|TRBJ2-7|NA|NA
TGCGCCAGCAGCGAGATGTCAGGGGTCAACTACGAGCAGTACTTC
CASSEMSGVNYEQYF
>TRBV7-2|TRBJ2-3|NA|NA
TGTGCCAGCAGCTTAACTAGGGAGGCGCAGTATTTT
CASSLTREAQYF
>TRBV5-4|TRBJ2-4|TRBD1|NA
TGTGCCAGCAGACCCGGGACAGGCAAAAACATTCAGTACTTC
CASRPGTGKNIQYF
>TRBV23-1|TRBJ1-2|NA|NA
TGCGCCAGCAGTCAGAAAGGCTACACCTTC
CASSQKGYTF
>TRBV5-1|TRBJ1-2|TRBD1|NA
TGCGCCAGCAGCTCCACTTCGACAGGGAACTATGGCTACACCTTC
CASSSTSTGNYGYTF
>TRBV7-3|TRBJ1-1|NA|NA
TGTGCCAGCAGCCTATCCCGGGACACTGAAGCTTTCTTT
CASSLSRDTEAFF
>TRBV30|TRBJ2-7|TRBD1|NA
TGTGCCTGGAGTTTACAGGGGGGTAGGGAGCAGTACTTC
CAWSLQGGREQYF
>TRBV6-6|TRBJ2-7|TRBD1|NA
TGTGCCAGCAGTGAGCCGGGACAGGGACTCTACGAGCAGTACTTC
CASSEPGQGLYEQYF
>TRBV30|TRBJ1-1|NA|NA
TGTGCCTGGAAGCGGTACACTGAAGCTTTCTTT
CAWKRYTEAFF
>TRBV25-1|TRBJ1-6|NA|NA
TGTGCCAGCAAACGGGGACTGGCTTCACCCCTCCACTTT
CASKRGLASPLHF
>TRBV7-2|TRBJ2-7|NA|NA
TGTGCCAGCAGCTTAGAATCCTACGAGCAGTACTTC
CASSLESYEQYF
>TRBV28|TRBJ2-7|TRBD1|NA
TGTGCCAGCAGTTTATCACAGGGGGCCTACGAGCAGTACTTC
CASSLSQGAYEQYF
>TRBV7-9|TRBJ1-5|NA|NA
TGTGCCAGCAGCTTAGACCAGGGGAATCAGCCCCAGCATTTT
CASSLDQGNQPQHF
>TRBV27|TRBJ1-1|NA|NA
TGTGCCAGCAGTTTTGCAGGGCTGGGAACTGAAGCTTTCTTT
CASSFAGLGTEAFF
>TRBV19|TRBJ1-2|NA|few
TGTGCCAGTAGTATCGGTGCCGGGATGTACTATGGCTACACCTTC
CASSIGAGMYYGYTF
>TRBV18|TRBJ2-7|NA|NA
TGTGCCAGCTCCGAAGGAGGCCTCTCCTACGAGCAGTACTTC
CASSEGGLSYEQYF
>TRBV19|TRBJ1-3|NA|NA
TGTGCCAGTAGTATCTATCGGGGGCGCGGTGGAAACACCATATATTTT
CASSIYRGRGGNTIYF
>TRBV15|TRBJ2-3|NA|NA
TGTGCCACCAGCGCGGGACAGACCCAGTATTTT
CATSAGQTQYF
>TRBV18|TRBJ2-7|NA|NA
TGTGCCAGCTCACCAGCTACAGGGTTTCCCTACGAGCAGTACTTC
CASSPATGFPYEQYF
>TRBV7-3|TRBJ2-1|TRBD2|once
TGTGCCAGCAGCTTTCTAGCGGGGGGTACTAATGAGCAGTTCTTC
CASSFLAGGTNEQFF
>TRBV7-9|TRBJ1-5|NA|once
TGTGCCAGCAGCTTTGACACGGGCAATCAGCCCCAGCATTTT
CASSFDTGNQPQHF
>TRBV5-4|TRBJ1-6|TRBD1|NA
TGTGCCAGCAGCTTCCCCCTCGGACAGGGGAGTTCACCCCTCCACTTT
CASSFPLGQGSSPLHF
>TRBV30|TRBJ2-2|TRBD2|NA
TGTGCCTGTCCGGGACTAGCTAGCGGGGAGCTGTTTTTT
CACPGLASGELFF
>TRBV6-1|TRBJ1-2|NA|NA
TGTGCCAGCAGTGAAACCCAGGGCCCAAACTATGGCTACACCTTC
CASSETQGPNYGYTF
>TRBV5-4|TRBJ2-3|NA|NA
TGTGCCAGCAGCTTAACAGGGTCCGATACGCAGTATTTT
CASSLTGSDTQYF
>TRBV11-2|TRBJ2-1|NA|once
TGTGCCAGCAGCTTAGAAGATTTAGCTCTGGGTGAGCAGTTCTTC
CASSLEDLALGEQFF
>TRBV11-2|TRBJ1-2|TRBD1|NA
TGTGCCAGCAGCTTCCCCGGGACAGGGTCTGGCTACACCTTC
CASSFPGTGSGYTF
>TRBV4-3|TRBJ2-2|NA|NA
TGCGCCAGCAGCCAGGACAGAAACACCGGGGAGCTGTTTTTT
CASSQDRNTGELFF